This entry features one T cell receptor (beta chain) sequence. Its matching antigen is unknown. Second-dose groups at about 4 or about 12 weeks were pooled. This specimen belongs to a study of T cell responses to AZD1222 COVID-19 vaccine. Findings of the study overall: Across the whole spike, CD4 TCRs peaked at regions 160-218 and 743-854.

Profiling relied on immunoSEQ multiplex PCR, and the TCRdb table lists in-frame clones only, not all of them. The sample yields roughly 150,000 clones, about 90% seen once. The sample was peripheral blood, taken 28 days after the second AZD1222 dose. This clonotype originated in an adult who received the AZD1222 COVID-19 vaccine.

The CDR3 protein is CASSPYSSGSGDEQYF. The CDR3 DNA reads TGTGCCAGCAGTCCGTACTCTAGCGGGAGTGGCGACGAGCAGTACTTC. The J gene is TRBJ2-7, the V gene TRBV27, with 10 bases lining up with TRBD2. The CDR3 spans 16 residues. The V gene end was trimmed by 5 bases and the J gene end by 5 bases; junction bases not matched to a gene: 12. Germline loops: CDR1 MNHEY, CDR2 SMNVEV (reference sequence).